This TCR beta chain was identified during a study of blood T cell repertoires in COVID-19. On the study more broadly: Sample material is recorded as cDNA or gDNA derived from T cells, B-cell-depleted T cells, or PBMCs.

The CDR3 spans 14 residues. Germline values: CDR1 WSHSY, CDR2 SAAADI. V gave up 7 bases and J gave up 7 bases, with 14 bases separating them. This clone has only one observation. Original processing notes: Estimation of nucleated cell counts was performed using reference gene primer amplification. Libraries were prepared by immunoSEQ multiplex PCR; TCRdb keeps only in-frame clonotypes and omits some of them. V, J and clone size are those of that table, while D and trimming were read from the DNA. Here the sample spans roughly 220,000 clones, about four fifths being singletons. V and J are TRBV10-2 and TRBJ1-6; D ambiguous. The source of this sequence is a woman older than 75 with COVID-19, enrolled during active disease. Sequencing input: peripheral blood. CDR3: CASNQNAQNSPLHF. The CDR3 bases are TGCGCCAGCAACCAAAATGCGCAAAATTCACCCCTCCACTTT.